The clone carrying this TCR beta chain was seen only once. Its cognate antigen is unknown. Healthy bone marrow donors made up the cohort. These data belong to a study of cytomegalovirus exposure and HLA in healthy donors. Study-level findings and limits: As a later analysis revealed, most CMV-associated TCR beta chains appeared HLA-restricted. There was a cluster of highly shared sequence variants that was likely a sequencing artifact.

The primer mix had 60 Vbeta and 13 Jbeta primers. The protocol was immunoSEQ multiplex PCR, while the TCRdb copy is restricted to in-frame clones and leaves out a portion. Of roughly 130,000 clones listed, just under 75% are singletons. Trimming removed 0 bases from V and 0 bases from J, with 9 bases in between. Germline V gene sequence: CDR1 MGHRA, CDR2 YSYEKL. This CDR3 comprises 16 residues. The receptor was derived from a man aged 35 to 55 in good health and CMV-seropositive. V gene TRBV4-1 combines with J gene TRBJ1-3; no definite D call. Sample: PBMCs. Here the CDR3 DNA reads TGCGCCAGCAGCCAAGATGGGAGACTCTCTGGAAACACCATATATTTT. Its translation is CASSQDGRLSGNTIYF.